The present T cell receptor (beta chain) was sequenced within a study of human T cells and chemical hapten exposure. Study as a whole: The sensitizer, 2% DPC, was used on 2 cm by 2 cm of upper inner arm skin. Upper back patch tests used 0.01% DPC, scored after 6 days.

Each CDR3 protein is one row after TCRdb ran MiXCR on the RACE reads. The sample lists a few hundred thousand distinct CDR3 sequences; 7.5% to 10% were seen once. Time point reported: pre-sensitization, week 0. Treatment given: therapeutic diphenylcyclopropenone sensitization with weekly scalp DPC. The CDR3 runs 16 residues. V dropped 6 bases and J dropped 6; count of bases not matched to a gene: 13. CDR1 is SGHTA and CDR2 is FQGNSA in the germline V gene. This chain connects TRBV7-2 to TRBJ2-1; 8 nucleotides align to TRBD2. This receptor was obtained from a woman in her thirties or forties with alopecia areata. Some clones in this sample may be carry-over from other donors' samples. The sequenced sample was whole blood, obtained in connection with sensitization to the hapten diphenylcyclopropenone (DPC). CDR3 nucleotide sequence: TGTGCCAGCAGTCTAGCGAGGCTAGCGGGTCGCAATGAGCAGTTCTTC. Translating gives CASSLARLAGRNEQFF.